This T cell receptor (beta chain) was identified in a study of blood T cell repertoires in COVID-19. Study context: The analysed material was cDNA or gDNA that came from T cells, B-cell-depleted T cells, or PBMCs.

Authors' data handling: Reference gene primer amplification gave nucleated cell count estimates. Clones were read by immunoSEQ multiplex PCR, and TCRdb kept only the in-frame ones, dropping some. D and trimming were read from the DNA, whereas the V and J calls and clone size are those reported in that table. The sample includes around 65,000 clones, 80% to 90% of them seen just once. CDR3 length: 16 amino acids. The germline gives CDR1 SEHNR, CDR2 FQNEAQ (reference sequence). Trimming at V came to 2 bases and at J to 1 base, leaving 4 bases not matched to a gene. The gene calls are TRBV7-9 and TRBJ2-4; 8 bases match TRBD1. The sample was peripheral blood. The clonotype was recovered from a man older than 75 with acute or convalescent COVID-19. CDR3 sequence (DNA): TGTGCCAGCAGCTTAAGCGACAGGGGCGCCAAAAACATTCAGTACTTC. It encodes CASSLSDRGAKNIQYF. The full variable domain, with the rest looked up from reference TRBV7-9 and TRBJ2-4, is DTGVSQNPRHKITKRGQNVTFRCDPISEHNRLYWYRQTLGQGPEFLTYFQNEAQLEKSRLLSDRFSAERPKGSFSTLEIQRTEQGDSAMYLCASSLSDRGAKNIQYFGAGTRLSVL.